This T cell receptor (beta chain) comes out of a study of glioma-infiltrating T cells. Findings and limits, study-wide: Only very few CDR3 sequences appeared in both tissue and blood.

As regards this clonotype: Its specificity is not known.

TCR alpha and beta CDR3 regions were amplified from RNA using iRepertoire nested multiplex PCR. In TCRdb, the multiplex PCR reads were re-called with MiXCR into one record per CDR3 protein. The table records about 140,000 distinct CDR3 sequences, 35% to 50% of them present only once. The source material was glioma tissue, nonneoplastic brain tissue, or PBMCs (not recorded which). The receptor's source is a human donor with low-grade glioma or glioblastoma, undergoing nonglioma brain surgery, or in good health (not recorded which).

CDR3 in amino acids: CASSPLMDYGYTF. The CDR3, as DNA: TGTGCCAGCAGTCCCCTTATGGACTATGGCTACACCTTC. The chain uses TRBV6-2 or TRBV6-3 and TRBJ1-2; D is ambiguous. Germline CDR1 is MNHEY and CDR2 is SVGEGT. Trimming cost V 5 bases and J 3 bases, with 10 bases left between them. The CDR3 is made up of 13 amino acids.